This TCR beta chain was obtained from a study of cytotoxic CD8 clonotypes in ibrutinib-treated CLL. V dropped 5 bases and J dropped 6; count of bases not matched to a gene: 13. CDR1 is SNHLY and CDR2 is FYNNEI in the germline V gene. This CDR3 spans 16 amino acids. Around 1.8 micrograms of genomic DNA came from cryopreserved PBMCs for TCR beta libraries. Generated by immunoSEQ multiplex PCR, the TCRdb table keeps only in-frame clones and is missing some. This sample carries about 120,000 clones, about 50% of them seen once, and the ten largest clones take under 45%. Study conclusions and caveats: Treatment saw public clonotypes, which were uncommon, either contract or stay stable.

Details on this clone: The target antigen is unknown.

The clonotype originates from a human donor with chronic lymphocytic leukemia. The sample consisted of PBMCs, taken after 24 months of ibrutinib treatment. The rearrangement links TRBV2 to TRBJ2-7; 10 nucleotides line up with TRBD1. The chain's CDR3 is CASSQFINRDRGEQYF. CDR3 DNA sequence: TGTGCCAGCAGTCAATTTATTAACCGGGACAGGGGCGAGCAGTACTTC.